The TCR beta chain under discussion was sequenced for a study of cytomegalovirus exposure and HLA in healthy donors. The donors were part of the validation cohort, which consisted of under 150 subjects and was separate from the first cohort of roughly 620 subjects. The CDR3 is made up of 13 amino acids. CDR1 and CDR2 from the germline V gene are SGHTA and FQGNSA. Germline trimming cut 5 bases from V and 3 bases from J; bases unmatched to any gene: 1. On this clone itself: Its antigen is not known.

Only in-frame clones appear in the TCRdb table, and some are missing; sequencing was by immunoSEQ multiplex PCR. The sample lists about 82,000 clones, approximately 93% occurring once. General study findings and limits: That first-cohort TCR clusters tended to co-occur in the 95 to 150 validation repertoires was found in a later analysis.

The chain has TRBV7-2 and TRBJ2-7; 10 bases are shared with TRBD2. Sequencing was carried out using PBMCs. The sequence derives from a young man in good health and CMV-seronegative. The CDR3 sequence: CASSTSGIYEQYF. The CDR3 coding sequence is TGTGCCAGCAGCACTAGCGGGATCTACGAGCAGTACTTC.